Listed below are T cell receptor beta chains from one sample, sequenced in a study of cytomegalovirus exposure and HLA in healthy donors. Assay used: immunoSEQ multiplex PCR; TCRdb lists only in-frame clones, some missing. The sample yields about 150,000 clones, more than 75% seen once. Sequences were obtained from PBMCs. The source of these receptors is a woman in her 30s in good health and CMV-seronegative. CDR3s include the opening cysteine and the closing phenylalanine or tryptophan. The D gene is left open where the match is weak. Clone size is shown for a subset of rows, as once, few, many or a class of expanded clone.

CDR3 protein: CASSYMSGGNYGYTF; CDR3 DNA: TGTGCCAGCAGTTACATGAGTGGAGGGAACTATGGCTACACCTTC; J gene: TRBJ1-2; clone size: .; D gene: .; V gene: TRBV6-5
CDR3 protein: CASNSHGPHTEAFF; CDR3 DNA: TGTGCCAGCAACTCTCACGGTCCCCACACTGAAGCTTTCTTT; J gene: TRBJ1-1; clone size: .; D gene: .; V gene: TRBV28
CDR3 protein: CASSPDSTYEQYF; CDR3 DNA: TGCGCCAGCAGCCCGGACAGCACCTACGAGCAGTACTTC; J gene: TRBJ2-7; clone size: once; D gene: .; V gene: TRBV5-1
CDR3 protein: CASTLLTSGRGNEQFF; CDR3 DNA: TGTGCCAGCACTCTCCTCACTAGCGGGAGAGGGAATGAGCAGTTCTTC; J gene: TRBJ2-1; clone size: .; D gene: TRBD2; V gene: TRBV28
CDR3 protein: CASSLGVRPVNTEAFF; CDR3 DNA: TGTGCCAGCAGCTTGGGGGTCAGGCCGGTGAACACTGAAGCTTTCTTT; J gene: TRBJ1-1; clone size: .; D gene: .; V gene: TRBV5-8
CDR3 protein: CSVPQEQKQFF; CDR3 DNA: TGCAGTGTTCCACAGGAACAGAAGCAGTTCTTC; J gene: TRBJ2-1; clone size: .; D gene: .; V gene: TRBV20-1
CDR3 protein: CASSQHGQGGDEQYF; CDR3 DNA: TGCGCCAGCAGCCAGCATGGACAGGGTGGTGACGAGCAGTACTTC; J gene: TRBJ2-7; clone size: .; D gene: TRBD1; V gene: TRBV4-1
CDR3 protein: CASSLQGRGAEAFF; CDR3 DNA: TGTGCCAGCAGCCTACAGGGTAGAGGCGCTGAAGCTTTCTTT; J gene: TRBJ1-1; clone size: .; D gene: .; V gene: TRBV7-9
CDR3 protein: CASSQTNRVGQPQHF; CDR3 DNA: TGCGCCAGCAGCCAGACAAACAGGGTAGGTCAGCCCCAGCATTTT; J gene: TRBJ1-5; clone size: .; D gene: .; V gene: TRBV4-1
CDR3 protein: CASSARGGSGPTDTQYF; CDR3 DNA: TGTGCCAGCAGCGCTAGGGGGGGTAGCGGACCCACAGATACGCAGTATTTT; J gene: TRBJ2-3; clone size: few; D gene: .; V gene: TRBV7-9
CDR3 protein: CASSDSVREQFF; CDR3 DNA: TGTGCCAGCAGCGACTCGGTCCGAGAGCAGTTCTTC; J gene: TRBJ2-1; clone size: .; D gene: .; V gene: TRBV7-9
CDR3 protein: CASTTITGGSEAFF; CDR3 DNA: TGTGCCAGCACCACTATTACAGGGGGCTCTGAAGCTTTCTTT; J gene: TRBJ1-1; clone size: .; D gene: TRBD1; V gene: TRBV6-1
CDR3 protein: CASSPWDRGGYEQYF; CDR3 DNA: TGTGCCAGCAGCCCCTGGGACAGGGGAGGGTACGAGCAGTACTTC; J gene: TRBJ2-7; clone size: .; D gene: TRBD1; V gene: TRBV9
CDR3 protein: CAISVRGWRDSSYEQYF; CDR3 DNA: TGTGCCATCAGTGTGAGGGGATGGAGGGACAGTTCCTACGAGCAGTACTTC; J gene: TRBJ2-7; clone size: .; D gene: .; V gene: TRBV10-3
CDR3 protein: CASSPLSPGSYNEQFF; CDR3 DNA: TGTGCCAGCAGCCCCCTGAGCCCTGGCTCCTACAATGAGCAGTTCTTC; J gene: TRBJ2-1; clone size: .; D gene: .; V gene: TRBV7-8
CDR3 protein: CASSPFLGLTNTEAFF; CDR3 DNA: TGTGCCAGCAGCCCATTTCTTGGACTCACGAACACTGAAGCTTTCTTT; J gene: TRBJ1-1; clone size: .; D gene: .; V gene: TRBV5-6
CDR3 protein: CASSPGLAGTANTGELFF; CDR3 DNA: TGTGCCAGCAGCCCGGGACTAGCGGGGACCGCGAACACCGGGGAGCTGTTTTTT; J gene: TRBJ2-2; clone size: .; D gene: TRBD2; V gene: TRBV5-4
CDR3 protein: CASSQDSGVPYEQYF; CDR3 DNA: TGCGCCAGCAGCCAAGATTCCGGGGTCCCCTACGAGCAGTACTTC; J gene: TRBJ2-7; clone size: .; D gene: .; V gene: TRBV4-3
CDR3 protein: CATSRGAGSSYEQYF; CDR3 DNA: TGTGCCACCAGCAGAGGGGCAGGGTCAAGCTACGAGCAGTACTTC; J gene: TRBJ2-7; clone size: .; D gene: .; V gene: TRBV15
CDR3 protein: CASSHQTGGDGYTF; CDR3 DNA: TGTGCCAGCAGCCACCAGACAGGGGGGGATGGCTACACCTTC; J gene: TRBJ1-2; clone size: .; D gene: TRBD1; V gene: TRBV5-4
CDR3 protein: CASSSPVGVSTEAFF; CDR3 DNA: TGTGCCAGCAGCTCTCCCGTAGGGGTTAGCACTGAAGCTTTCTTT; J gene: TRBJ1-1; clone size: .; D gene: .; V gene: TRBV5-6
CDR3 protein: CASLRLRANYGYTF; CDR3 DNA: TGTGCCAGCCTTAGACTGAGAGCTAACTATGGCTACACCTTC; J gene: TRBJ1-2; clone size: few; D gene: .; V gene: TRBV2
CDR3 protein: CASRVSGGTEAFF; CDR3 DNA: TGTGCCAGCAGAGTTTCAGGGGGCACTGAAGCTTTCTTT; J gene: TRBJ1-1; clone size: .; D gene: TRBD1; V gene: TRBV27
CDR3 protein: CASSIVTGYEQYF; CDR3 DNA: TGTGCCAGTAGTATAGTCACAGGCTACGAGCAGTACTTC; J gene: TRBJ2-7; clone size: .; D gene: .; V gene: TRBV19